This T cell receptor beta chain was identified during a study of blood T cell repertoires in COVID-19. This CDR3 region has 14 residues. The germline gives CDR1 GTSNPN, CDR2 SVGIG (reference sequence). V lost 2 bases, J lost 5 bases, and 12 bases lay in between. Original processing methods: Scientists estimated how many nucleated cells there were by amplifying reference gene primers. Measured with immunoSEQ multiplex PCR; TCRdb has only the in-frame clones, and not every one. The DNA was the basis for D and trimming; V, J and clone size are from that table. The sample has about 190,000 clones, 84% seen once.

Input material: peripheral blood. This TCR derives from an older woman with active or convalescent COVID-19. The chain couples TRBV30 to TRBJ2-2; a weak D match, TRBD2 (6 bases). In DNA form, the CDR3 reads TGTGCCTGGAGTATTAGGGCGGGAACCGGGGAGCTGTTTTTT. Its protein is CAWSIRAGTGELFF.